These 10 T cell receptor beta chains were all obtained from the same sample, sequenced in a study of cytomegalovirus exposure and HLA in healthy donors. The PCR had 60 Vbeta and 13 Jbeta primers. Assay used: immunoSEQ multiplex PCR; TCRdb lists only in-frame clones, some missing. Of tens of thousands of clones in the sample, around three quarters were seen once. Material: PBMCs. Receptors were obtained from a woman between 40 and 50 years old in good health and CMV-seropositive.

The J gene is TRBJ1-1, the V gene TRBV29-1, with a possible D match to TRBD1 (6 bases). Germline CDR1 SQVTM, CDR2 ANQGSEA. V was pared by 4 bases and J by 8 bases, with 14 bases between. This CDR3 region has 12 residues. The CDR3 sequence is CSVGAQGREAFF. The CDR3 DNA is TGCAGCGTTGGGGCACAGGGTCGAGAAGCTTTCTTT.

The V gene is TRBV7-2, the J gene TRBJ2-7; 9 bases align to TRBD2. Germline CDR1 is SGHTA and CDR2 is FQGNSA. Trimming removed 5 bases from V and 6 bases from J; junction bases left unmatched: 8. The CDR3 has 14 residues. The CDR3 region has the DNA TGTGCCAGCAGCACTAAGCGGGAGGTTGGCGAGCAGTACTTC. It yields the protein CASSTKREVGEQYF.

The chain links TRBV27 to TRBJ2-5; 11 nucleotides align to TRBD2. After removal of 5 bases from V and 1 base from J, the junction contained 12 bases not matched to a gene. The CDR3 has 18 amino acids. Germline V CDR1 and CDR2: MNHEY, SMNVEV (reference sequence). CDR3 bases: TGTGCCAGCAGTCCCTCCCCTCGACTAGCGGGGTCCCAAGAGACCCAGTACTTC. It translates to CASSPSPRLAGSQETQYF.

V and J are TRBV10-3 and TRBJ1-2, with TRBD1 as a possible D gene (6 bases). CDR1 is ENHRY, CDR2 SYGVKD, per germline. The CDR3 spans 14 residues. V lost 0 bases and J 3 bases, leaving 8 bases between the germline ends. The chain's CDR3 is CAISESGGDYGYTF. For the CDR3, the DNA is TGTGCCATCAGTGAGTCAGGGGGTGACTATGGCTACACCTTC.

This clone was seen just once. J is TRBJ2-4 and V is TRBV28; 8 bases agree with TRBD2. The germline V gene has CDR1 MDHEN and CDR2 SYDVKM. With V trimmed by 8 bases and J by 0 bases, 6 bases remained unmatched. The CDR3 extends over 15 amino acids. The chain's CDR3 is CASALAGLAKNIQYF. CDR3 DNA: TGTGCCAGCGCCTTAGCGGGGCTAGCCAAAAACATTCAGTACTTC.

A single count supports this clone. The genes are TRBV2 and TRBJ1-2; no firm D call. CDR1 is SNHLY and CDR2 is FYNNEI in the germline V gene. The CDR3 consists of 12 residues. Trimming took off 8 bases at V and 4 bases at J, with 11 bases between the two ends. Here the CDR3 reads CASGSQTYGYTF. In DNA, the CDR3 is TGTGCCAGCGGGAGTCAAACCTATGGCTACACCTTC.

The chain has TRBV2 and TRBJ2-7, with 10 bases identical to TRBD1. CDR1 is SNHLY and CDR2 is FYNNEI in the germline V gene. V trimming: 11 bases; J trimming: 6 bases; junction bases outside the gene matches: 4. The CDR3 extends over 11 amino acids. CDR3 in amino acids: CAWDRGGEQYF. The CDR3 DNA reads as TGTGCCTGGGACAGGGGAGGCGAGCAGTACTTC. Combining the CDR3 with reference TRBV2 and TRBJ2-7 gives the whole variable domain EPEVTQTPSHQVTQMGQEVILRCVPISNHLYFYWYRQILGQKVEFLVSFYNNEISEKSEIFDDQFSVERPDGSNFTLKIRSTKLEDSAMYFCAWDRGGEQYFGPGTRLTVT.

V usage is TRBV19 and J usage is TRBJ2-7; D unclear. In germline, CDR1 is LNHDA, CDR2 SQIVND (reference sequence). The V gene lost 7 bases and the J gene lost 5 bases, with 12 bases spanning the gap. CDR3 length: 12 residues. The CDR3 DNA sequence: TGTGCCAGTAACCAGGAACCCCACGAGCAGTACTTC. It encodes CASNQEPHEQYF.

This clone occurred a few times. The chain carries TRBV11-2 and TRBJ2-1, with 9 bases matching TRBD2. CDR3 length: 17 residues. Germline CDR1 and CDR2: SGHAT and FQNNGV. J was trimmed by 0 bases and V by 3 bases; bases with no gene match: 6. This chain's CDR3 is CASSFPTSGSSYNEQFF. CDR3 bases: TGTGCCAGCAGCTTCCCGACTAGCGGCAGCTCCTACAATGAGCAGTTCTTC.

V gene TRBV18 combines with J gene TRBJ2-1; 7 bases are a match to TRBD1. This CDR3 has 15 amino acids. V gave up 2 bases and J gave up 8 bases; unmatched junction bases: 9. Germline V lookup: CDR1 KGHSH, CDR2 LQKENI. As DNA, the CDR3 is TGTGCCAGCTCACCAATTGGACAGGTGGGCGATGAGCAGTTCTTC. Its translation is CASSPIGQVGDEQFF.